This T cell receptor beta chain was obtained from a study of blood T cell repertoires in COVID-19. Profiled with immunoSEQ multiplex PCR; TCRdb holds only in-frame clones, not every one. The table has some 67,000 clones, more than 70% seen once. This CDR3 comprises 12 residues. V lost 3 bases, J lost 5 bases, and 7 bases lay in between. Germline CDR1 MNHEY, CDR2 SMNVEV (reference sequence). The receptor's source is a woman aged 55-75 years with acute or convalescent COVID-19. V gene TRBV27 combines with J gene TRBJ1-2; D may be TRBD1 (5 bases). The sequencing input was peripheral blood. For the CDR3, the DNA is TGTGCCAGCAGTTTGGCAGGGTATGGCTACACCTTC. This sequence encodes CASSLAGYGYTF.